This note documents a single T cell receptor beta chain sequence. This clonotype occurred a few times. The antigen it recognizes is unknown. Base qualities are not provided; no much larger clone lies one nucleotide away. The entry originates in a study of human T cells and chemical hapten exposure (dated by TCRdb to 2020 to 2023). In terms of the full investigation: For sensitization, 2% DPC in acetone was applied to an approximately 2 cm by approximately 2 cm area of upper inner arm skin. Throughout the study period of roughly 24 weeks, patients also received therapeutic DPC doses to the scalp every week. Patch testing was done on the upper back using Finn chambers containing 0.01% DPC, and results were scored after 6 days according to International Contact Dermatitis Research Group standards. Alopecia areata with under or over 50% scalp involvement, alopecia totalis and alopecia universalis were represented in the patient cohort, which was mostly female. Libraries were combined into a pool for sequencing, and differences in TCR yield between samples came mainly from small differences in library volumes within the pool. This study followed changes in the peripheral blood TCR repertoire in vivo during primary and secondary sensitization of alopecia patients to the hapten diphenylcyclopropenone (DPC). Blood was sampled from patients pre-sensitization (week 0) and at 2, 6 and about 24 weeks after DPC sensitization. For TCR sequencing, blood came from 25 to 30 alopecia patients at anywhere from one to four time points (pre-sensitization, 2, 6 and 24 weeks). The paper as a whole reports these results and caveats: Patch test score was positively correlated with the number of PT1 expanded TCRs, with significance at thresholds 8, 16 and 32 but not at 4. Significantly more large CDR3 similarity clusters were formed by expanded TCRs than by pre-sensitization or healthy control sets, consistent with antigen-driven responses. After repeated subsampling, the strength of the expansion versus patch-test correlation and the threshold at which it became significant changed. The number of TCRs above 1 in 1000 frequency did not change with DPC sensitization; there was no evidence of global repertoire structure alterations. All patients had alopecia, a presumed autoimmune disease, so their immune response might differ from that of healthy individuals.

The CDR3 runs 14 amino acids, cysteine and phenylalanine included. The CDR3 DNA has 42 bases and is translated from base 1. The germline V gene (reference sequence) sets CDR1 to LNHDA and CDR2 to SQIVND. V is cut back by 5 bases and J by 7 bases, with 5 bases in the junction unmatched. Sample time point, as interpreted from the label and publication: pre-sensitization, week 0. The sample's treatment or condition label, decoded: therapeutic diphenylcyclopropenone sensitization with weekly scalp DPC. Blood at each patch-test visit was drawn before the patch test was applied. Eligible patients were aged 18 to 70, diagnosed with alopecia, deemed suitable for DPC therapy, and excluded if pregnant. Unfractionated whole blood was collected in Tempus Blood RNA tubes, and total RNA was extracted from that blood. Libraries were constructed by RACE. Reads for this sample came from a NextSeq 500. Library preparation attached unique molecular identifiers to individual cDNA molecules for quantitative, reproducible TCR counting. Each blood RNA sample was used to sequence both TCR alpha and TCR beta chains. The original pipeline was this. The median number of TCRs per sample was over 95,000, ranging from about 20,000 to 700,000. V, J and CDR3 annotation of the TCR reads was performed with the Decombinator software suite. For PS versus PT1 abundance plots, all samples were subsampled to the same number of TCRs (28,000). TCRs were defined as expanded if absent before sensitization and observed at least eight times at the 2-week time point. In-frame beta chains were kept once TCRdb had trimmed the public reads at Q25 with fastp and called clones with MiXCR. Every CDR3 protein is listed once, alongside the most common genes and DNA of its rows. Clone size and V and J calls follow TCRdb, not the original study. The sample yields 35,000 to 45,000 distinct CDR3 sequences; around an eighth were counted once. In total, the top ten clones hold over 5.5% of the sample.

The TCR comes from a woman in her 30s with alopecia areata. Some clones in this sample may be carry-over from other donors' samples. The sequence is built from TRBV19 and TRBJ2-1, and 10 junctional nucleotides match TRBD1. The input for sequencing was whole blood, taken in connection with sensitization to the hapten diphenylcyclopropenone (DPC). In nucleotide form, the sequence is TGTGCCAGTAGTGACAGGGGGCAGGGGAATGAGCAGTTCTTC. This yields the protein CASSDRGQGNEQFF.